These T cell receptor beta chains were read from a single sample in a study of T cell changes during pregnancy in multiple sclerosis. Sequencing was performed with immunoSEQ multiplex PCR; in TCRdb, only in-frame clones are kept and a portion is missing. The sample holds fewer than 90,000 clones; about 90% are singletons and the top ten take 0.86%. The specimen was peripheral blood, collected in the second trimester of pregnancy. These TCRs come from a female donor with multiple sclerosis, enrolled in a pregnancy study. Each CDR3 is given with its conserved first and last residue. The order of the fields is clone size, V gene, D gene, J gene, CDR3 protein, CDR3 DNA. A D gene is named only where the DNA matches it firmly. Some rows have no size entry. The others give once, few or many, or a class for an expanded clone.

.	TRBV19	.	TRBJ2-2	CASSIEASLNTGELFF	TGTGCCAGTAGTATAGAGGCCAGTTTGAACACCGGGGAGCTGTTTTTT
medium-sized	TRBV14	TRBD1	TRBJ2-7	CASRSGQVYEQYF	TGTGCCAGCAGATCTGGACAGGTCTACGAGCAGTACTTC
.	TRBV18	.	TRBJ1-2	CASSPETGKIYGYTF	TGTGCCAGCTCACCCGAAACAGGGAAAATCTATGGCTACACCTTC
once	TRBV30	.	TRBJ1-2	CAWSGSGSGYGYTF	TGTGCCTGGAGTGGGTCAGGGTCGGGCTATGGCTACACCTTC
.	TRBV30	TRBD2	TRBJ2-1	CACLTASGGTYNEQFF	TGTGCCTGTCTGACGGCGAGCGGGGGGACATACAATGAGCAGTTCTTC
.	TRBV11-2	.	TRBJ2-1	CASSPMGQNEQFF	TGTGCCAGCAGCCCAATGGGGCAGAATGAGCAGTTCTTC
.	TRBV15	.	TRBJ2-5	CATSRDSAQYF	TGTGCCACCAGCAGAGATTCAGCCCAGTACTTC
.	TRBV7-8	.	TRBJ2-5	CASSPSGGELYQETQYF	TGTGCCAGCAGTCCAAGCGGAGGGGAACTGTACCAAGAGACCCAGTACTTC
.	TRBV6-1	TRBD1	TRBJ2-7	CASILDRGRNEQYF	TGTGCCAGCATTTTAGACAGGGGAAGAAACGAGCAGTACTTC
.	TRBV18	TRBD1	TRBJ1-6	CASSPLGQGVLQLHF	TGTGCCAGCTCACCCTTGGGACAGGGGGTCCTCCAGCTCCACTTT
.	TRBV7-2	TRBD1	TRBJ1-5	CASRGGGSQPQHF	TGTGCCAGCAGAGGAGGGGGCTCTCAGCCCCAGCATTTT
.	TRBV9	TRBD2	TRBJ2-2	CASSVGPLAGGPTGELFF	TGTGCCAGCAGCGTAGGCCCTTTAGCGGGGGGGCCCACCGGGGAGCTGTTTTTT
.	TRBV19	.	TRBJ1-2	CASSTGSLGGYTF	TGTGCCAGTAGTACCGGGTCCTTGGGTGGCTACACCTTC
.	TRBV30	TRBD2	TRBJ2-3	CAWSGGITDTQYF	TGTGCCTGGTCGGGGGGAATCACAGATACGCAGTATTTT
.	TRBV7-9	TRBD1	TRBJ2-5	CASNKGTGVQETQYF	TGTGCCAGCAACAAAGGGACAGGGGTACAAGAGACCCAGTACTTC
.	TRBV7-9	.	TRBJ2-7	CASNISGEQYF	TGTGCCAGCAATATCTCGGGTGAGCAGTACTTC
.	TRBV4-3	TRBD1	TRBJ1-5	CASSPQGAMQPQHF	TGCGCCAGCAGCCCGCAGGGGGCGATGCAGCCCCAGCATTTT
once	TRBV4-1	TRBD2	TRBJ2-3	CASSQTGAGGHEDTQYF	TGCGCCAGCAGCCAGACTGGGGCGGGGGGACACGAAGATACGCAGTATTTT
.	TRBV19	TRBD2	TRBJ2-3	CASQRLASSTDTQYF	TGTGCCAGTCAAAGACTAGCGTCTAGCACAGATACGCAGTATTTT
.	TRBV9	.	TRBJ1-1	CASSLTARGVTEAFF	TGTGCCAGCAGCCTCACCGCCCGGGGAGTCACTGAAGCTTTCTTT
.	TRBV27	TRBD1	TRBJ1-6	CASSLTGGFSPLHF	TGTGCCAGCAGTCTGACAGGGGGTTTTTCACCCCTCCACTTT
.	TRBV6-5	.	TRBJ2-7	CASSKGPTYEQYF	TGTGCCAGCAGTAAGGGGCCGACCTACGAGCAGTACTTC
once	TRBV5-1	TRBD2	TRBJ2-2	CASSRLATNTGELFF	TGCGCCAGCAGCCGACTAGCGACGAACACCGGGGAGCTGTTTTTT
once	TRBV4-3	.	TRBJ1-2	CASSQLTGSGYTF	TGCGCCAGCAGCCAACTTACAGGGAGCGGCTACACCTTC
.	TRBV7-3	.	TRBJ1-1	CASSLISGVNTEAFF	TGTGCCAGCAGCTTAATAAGCGGAGTGAACACTGAAGCTTTCTTT
few	TRBV27	TRBD1	TRBJ1-5	CASSPGQGPNQPQHF	TGTGCCAGCAGTCCAGGACAGGGGCCCAATCAGCCCCAGCATTTT
.	TRBV7-9	TRBD2	TRBJ2-5	CASSLEASGGETQYF	TGTGCCAGCAGCTTAGAGGCTAGCGGGGGGGAGACCCAGTACTTC
.	TRBV19	.	TRBJ1-1	CASSIGTVVEAFF	TGTGCCAGTAGTATAGGGACAGTTGTTGAAGCTTTCTTT
.	TRBV7-9	TRBD1	TRBJ1-4	CASSSQTGGNNEKLFF	TGTGCCAGCAGCTCTCAGACAGGGGGTAATAATGAAAAACTGTTTTTT
once	TRBV5-5	TRBD1	TRBJ2-1	CASSLDRGSYNEQFF	TGTGCCAGCAGCTTGGACAGGGGCTCCTACAATGAGCAGTTCTTC
few	TRBV30	.	TRBJ1-1	CAFFRGPNTEAFF	TGTGCCTTTTTCCGGGGTCCGAACACTGAAGCTTTCTTT
.	TRBV7-3	TRBD2	TRBJ2-2	CASSELAGGLKTGELFF	TGTGCCAGCAGCGAACTAGCGGGGGGGCTTAAAACCGGGGAGCTGTTTTTT
.	TRBV7-8	.	TRBJ2-7	CASSFGQSYEQYF	TGTGCCAGCAGCTTCGGACAGAGCTACGAGCAGTACTTC
.	TRBV4-3	TRBD1	TRBJ2-3	CASSHEGASTDTQYF	TGCGCCAGCAGCCACGAGGGGGCTAGCACAGATACGCAGTATTTT
.	TRBV4-3	TRBD1	TRBJ1-4	CASSQDAGQATNEKLFF	TGCGCCAGCAGCCAAGATGCGGGACAGGCAACTAATGAAAAACTGTTTTTT
.	TRBV9	.	TRBJ1-1	CASSVGGRLNTEAFF	TGTGCCAGCAGCGTAGGGGGCAGGCTGAACACTGAAGCTTTCTTT
.	TRBV18	.	TRBJ1-2	CASSPAGVTNYGYTF	TGTGCCAGCTCACCGGCAGGGGTGACTAACTATGGCTACACCTTC
.	TRBV20-1	.	TRBJ2-7	CSARDGTRQYF	TGCAGTGCTAGAGACGGGACAAGACAGTACTTC
.	TRBV7-2	.	TRBJ1-2	CASSFLGGNGYTF	TGTGCCAGCAGCTTCCTAGGGGGAAATGGCTACACCTTC
.	TRBV7-3	TRBD2	TRBJ2-3	CASSLNRGGSDTQYF	TGTGCCAGCAGCTTAAACCGGGGGGGGTCAGATACGCAGTATTTT
.	TRBV19	.	TRBJ1-1	CASTRQPNTEAFF	TGTGCCAGTACGCGGCAGCCGAACACTGAAGCTTTCTTT
.	TRBV19	.	TRBJ1-1	CASTQFLNTEAFF	TGTGCCAGTACCCAATTTCTGAACACTGAAGCTTTCTTT
.	TRBV21-1	.	TRBJ2-7	CASSKAGDRLEICYEQYF	TGTGCCAGCAGCAAAGCGGGGGACAGATTAGAGATTTGCTACGAGCAGTACTTC
once	TRBV5-5	.	TRBJ2-7	CASSWTGEEQYF	TGTGCCAGCAGCTGGACGGGAGAGGAGCAGTACTTC
once	TRBV7-3	.	TRBJ2-7	CASSPQGTPEQYF	TGTGCCAGCAGCCCTCAGGGGACGCCCGAGCAGTACTTC
.	TRBV7-9	.	TRBJ1-1	CASSLTGQLTEAFF	TGTGCCAGCAGCTTAACCGGACAGTTAACTGAAGCTTTCTTT
.	TRBV19	TRBD2	TRBJ2-1	CASSPSSGGAGNEQFF	TGTGCCAGTAGTCCGAGTAGCGGGGGGGCGGGCAATGAGCAGTTCTTC
.	TRBV6-5	TRBD2	TRBJ2-7	CASSRSGGGTYEQYF	TGTGCCAGCAGCCGCTCTGGGGGAGGGACCTACGAGCAGTACTTC
once	TRBV5-4	TRBD1	TRBJ1-1	CASSFDRDTEAFF	TGTGCCAGCAGCTTTGACAGGGACACTGAAGCTTTCTTT
.	TRBV6-1	.	TRBJ1-4	CASSREGSNNEKLFF	TGTGCCAGCAGCAGGGAGGGGTCGAATAATGAAAAACTGTTTTTT
.	TRBV11-3	TRBD1	TRBJ1-6	CASSHGTGVSPLHF	TGTGCCAGCAGCCACGGGACAGGGGTCTCACCCCTCCACTTT
once	TRBV29-1	TRBD2	TRBJ2-5	CSVDGGLADQWTQYF	TGCAGCGTTGACGGGGGACTAGCGGACCAGTGGACCCAGTACTTC